This T cell receptor beta chain emerged from a study of early T cells in non-severe SARS-CoV-2 infection. CDR1 is KGHDR and CDR2 is SFDVKD in the germline V gene. Trimming removed 3 bases from V and 7 bases from J; junction bases left unmatched: 7. The CDR3 has 15 residues. Via MiXCR, TCRdb re-called the 5' RACE reads, giving one row per CDR3 protein. The sample includes roughly 75,000 distinct CDR3 sequences, 8.5% to 10% of them seen just once. This receptor was obtained from an adult who was a healthcare worker with PCR-confirmed SARS-CoV-2 infection or an uninfected control (not recorded which). Sequencing was done on a sample of whole blood. The V gene is TRBV24-1, the J gene TRBJ2-1; 8 positions match TRBD1. The CDR3 spells CATSDDRGMGNEQFF. The CDR3 DNA reads TGTGCCACCAGTGATGACAGGGGTATGGGGAATGAGCAGTTCTTC.